Given below is one TCR beta chain in context. Its cognate antigen has yet to be identified. The record has no base qualities; no much larger clone is one base away. The CDR3 measures 15 amino acids from cysteine to phenylalanine. CDR3 DNA only is kept here, 45 bases in frame from base 1. Via the germline V gene, CDR1 is SGHDN and CDR2 FVKESK. V is pruned by 0 bases and J by 14 bases, leaving 12 bases of the junction without a gene match. Genomic DNA was extracted from sorted cells for sequencing of the TCRbeta CDR3 region. The immunoSEQ Assay was used to sequence the TCRbeta CDR3 regions. Held by TCRdb, this immuneACCESS table contains in-frame sequences only and omits some clones. Under half of the omission traces to an unresolved V gene where checked; the cause of the rest is unknown. The sample data list more than 65,000 clones, and about 94% of these were observed just once. 15% to 19% of the sample is in the top ten clones.

Patients with autoimmune disease history or receiving systemic immunosuppression were excluded from the trial. Peripheral blood for TCR sequencing was collected from all dose cohorts at baseline, on cycle 4 day 1, and on cycle 7 day 1. The samples were drawn from a first-in-human, open-label, multicenter phase I dose-escalation trial of ivuxolimab. Adults with locally advanced or metastatic melanoma, renal cell carcinoma, hepatocellular carcinoma or head and neck squamous cell carcinoma were enrolled in the trial. Before TCR sequencing, CD4+ T cells and CD8+ T cells from peripheral blood were sorted into separate populations. The sample comes from a study of OX40 agonist ivuxolimab in advanced cancers. Notes on the research overall: Ivuxolimab was a fully human IgG2 agonistic monoclonal antibody targeting the costimulatory receptor OX40 (CD134). Intravenous ivuxolimab was administered to patients every 2 weeks at six dose levels: 0.01, 0.1, 0.3, 1.5, 3 and 10 mg/kg. Of the approximately 54 dose-escalation patients, hepatocellular carcinoma was present in 19, melanoma in around 15, renal cell carcinoma in 9 and head and neck cancer in 9. A male proportion of roughly 80% and a mean age of approximately 60 years, ranging from 23 to 79, were recorded for the dose-escalation cohort. Prior anti-PD-1, anti-PD-L1 or anti-CTLA-4 therapy was permitted, and roughly two fifths of dose-escalation patients had received checkpoint inhibitors. Partial responses were achieved by three dose-escalation patients, of whom one had hepatocellular carcinoma and two had cutaneous melanoma. The purpose of peripheral TCRbeta sequencing was to test whether ivuxolimab changed TCR sequence diversity and led to clonal T-cell expansion. The paper reports the monotherapy dose-escalation portion (N ≈ 50 patients) of the phase I ivuxolimab trial.

Results and caveats for the whole study, not just this receptor: After ivuxolimab, CD8+ T cells had more expanded clones than CD4+ T cells on average. Low levels of normalized T-cell clonal expansion were also seen in some nonresponding patients. At doses of 0.1 to 3.0 mg/kg, clonal expansion of both CD4+ and CD8+ blood T cells was observed from baseline to week 6. Partial responders in the 0.1-3.0 mg/kg groups had among the lowest normalized peripheral clonal expansion, especially among CD8+ T cells. The antigen specificity of the clonally expanded peripheral T cells was not determined.

The chain employs TRBV14 and TRBJ2-2; TRBD1 matches 7 bases in the middle. The receptor was derived from an adult with an advanced solid tumor such as melanoma, head and neck, liver or kidney cancer. The starting material was CD4+ or CD8+ T cells sorted from blood, obtained in a trial of the OX40 agonist ivuxolimab. The sequenced DNA is TGTGCCAGCAGCCAAGATTCGCGGCGGGCAGGGGGACTGTTTTTT. Its protein is CASSQDSRRAGGLFF.